This entry is about one TCR beta chain. This clone has just one count. The specificity of this receptor is unknown. There are no base qualities to consult, and no much larger clone falls within one base. This specimen belongs to a study of blood T cell repertoires in COVID-19 (TCRdb year 2020). As for the study more broadly: The collaborator samples originated in the United States, Italy and Spain and spanned the acute and convalescent phases of COVID-19. Sample metadata almost always included a de-identified subject ID, COVID-19 status, age in years and sex. The material from the prospective study consisted of cDNA or gDNA derived from T cells, B-cell-depleted T cells, or PBMCs. Where available, HLA class I and class II types were taken from metadata supplied by the sample provider and were not determined by assay-based typing. Deeply sampled blood TCRbeta repertoires from subjects exposed to, actively infected with, or recovered from COVID-19 were included in the dataset. Samples came from the ongoing ImmuneRACE study (first 160 participants) plus 1,254 subjects from 6 global collaborators. A freely available public database, intended as a resource for researchers studying the immune response to SARS-CoV-2, is where the repertoires were released. Overall study outcomes, separate from this receptor: Clinical and demographic metadata were provided uncurated, with the amount varying by source and participant.

The CDR3 runs 15 amino acids, cysteine and phenylalanine included. The DNA shown is the 45-base CDR3, in frame from base 1. CDR1 and CDR2, per the germline V gene, are SGHTA and FQGNSA. At the junction V is shortened by 1 base and J by 6 bases; bases outside the gene matches: 5. A second Seattle source provided samples from volunteer blood donors who had recovered from COVID-19. The collaborating institutions used their own protocols to collect whole blood in K2EDTA tubes. For TCRbeta analysis, collaborators shipped samples in one of three forms: frozen whole blood, isolated PBMCs, or DNA extracted from either of those sample types. TCRbeta CDR3 regions were amplified from genomic DNA using the immunoSEQ Assay, a bias-controlled multiplex PCR. The source study handled its data this way. The number of nucleated cells in each sample was estimated by amplification of reference gene primers within the assay. Sequence reads were collapsed and filtered to measure the absolute abundance of every unique TCRbeta CDR3 rearrangement. Productive Simpson clonality was computed per sample as the square root of Simpson's diversity index over productive rearrangements. TCRdb re-hosts the immuneACCESS table, in-frame sequences only. Its copies lack some clones; in the studies checked, an unresolved V gene accounts for under half of them, and the cause for the rest is not known. V and J calls and clone size are copied from that table; D and trimming were computed from the DNA. The sample table records 200,000 to 300,000 clones; around 80% of these occur just once. The ten largest clones add up to approximately 2.4% of the sample.

The sample was peripheral blood. The sequence links TRBV7-2 to TRBJ1-2, with 10 middle bases fitting TRBD1. The clonotype originates from a man aged 40-55 years who had recovered from COVID-19. The CDR3 is CASSLVGQGWDGYTF. The DNA reads as follows: TGTGCCAGCAGCTTAGTGGGACAGGGGTGGGATGGCTACACCTTC.